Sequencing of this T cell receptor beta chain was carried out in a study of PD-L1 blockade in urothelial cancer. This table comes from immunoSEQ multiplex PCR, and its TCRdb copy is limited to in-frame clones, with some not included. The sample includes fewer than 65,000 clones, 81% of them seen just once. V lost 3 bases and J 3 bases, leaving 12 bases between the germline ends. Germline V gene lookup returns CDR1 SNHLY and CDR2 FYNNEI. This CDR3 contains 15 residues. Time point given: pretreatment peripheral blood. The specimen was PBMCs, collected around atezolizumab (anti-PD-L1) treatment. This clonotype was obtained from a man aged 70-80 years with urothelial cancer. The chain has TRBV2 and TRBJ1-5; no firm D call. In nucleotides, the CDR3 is TGTGCCAGCAGTGACTTCAGTGCGGCCAATCAGCCCCAGCATTTT. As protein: CASSDFSAANQPQHF.